This T cell receptor beta chain was sequenced for a study of blood T cell repertoires in COVID-19. Looking at the study overall: The United States, Italy and Spain provided the acute and convalescent COVID-19 samples. From T cells, B-cell-depleted T cells, or PBMCs came the material, which was cDNA or gDNA.

The Seattle site enrolled patients during active infection and followed them longitudinally. The V end was cut by 0 bases, the J end by 4 bases, with 9 bases between. The length of the CDR3 is 14 residues. CDR1 and CDR2 (germline): GTSNPN, SVGIG (reference sequence). Original data processing: The authors estimated nucleated cell counts from reference gene primer amplification. Measured with immunoSEQ multiplex PCR; TCRdb has only the in-frame clones, and not every one. From that table come the V and J calls and clone size; the DNA was used to work out D and trimming. Among about 310,000 clones listed, almost 90% were seen once.

This rearrangement joins TRBV30 to TRBJ2-2; no clear D gene. Sequencing was performed on peripheral blood. The clonotype comes from a woman in her thirties or forties with COVID-19, enrolled during active disease. The CDR3 DNA sequence: TGTGCCTGGAGTGTCGTCAGGCGCACCGGGGAGCTGTTTTTT. Its protein is CAWSVVRRTGELFF.